This TCR beta chain originates from a study of cytomegalovirus exposure and HLA in healthy donors. Produced via immunoSEQ multiplex PCR; TCRdb's table is partial and in-frame only. The sample has around 70,000 clones, around 94% seen once. With regard to this clone: Its antigen is currently unknown.

General study findings and limits: Researchers catalogued some 160 TCR beta chains as cytomegalovirus-associated. The study found most TCR sequences rare, yet found some public TCRs in many donors.

This CDR3 is built from 16 residues. V dropped 6 bases and J dropped 6; count of bases not matched to a gene: 15. Germline loops: CDR1 SGHKS, CDR2 YYEKEE (reference sequence). Sequencing was carried out using PBMCs. J is TRBJ2-5 and V is TRBV5-5; 9 bases agree with TRBD1. This receptor was taken from a young man in good health and CMV-seropositive. CDR3: CASTDPLQGAIKTQYF. The CDR3 DNA follows: TGTGCCAGCACTGACCCGCTACAGGGGGCAATAAAGACCCAGTACTTC.